A single sample gave rise to the 9 T cell receptor beta chains below, sequenced in a study of cytomegalovirus exposure and HLA in healthy donors. Use of 60 Vbeta and 13 Jbeta primers characterized the PCR. Repertoires were generated with immunoSEQ multiplex PCR, while TCRdb's copy carries only in-frame clones and drops some. Among under 200,000 clones listed, 60% to 80% were seen once. The sample comprised PBMCs. These receptor sequences come from a man aged 50-60 years in good health and CMV-seropositive.

The rearrangement joins TRBV6-6 to TRBJ2-5, with D unclear. Germline assignment: CDR1 MNHNY and CDR2 SVGAGI (reference sequence). V was clipped by 8 bases and J by 5 bases, with 12 bases between them. CDR3 length: 12 amino acids. CDR3 region: CASSVSRETQYF. CDR3 DNA sequence: TGTGCCAGCTCCGTTTCGCGGGAGACCCAGTACTTC.

This chain joins TRBV29-1 and TRBJ2-7; 7 bases are shared with TRBD1. This CDR3 has 13 amino acids. V gave up 2 bases and J gave up 2 bases; unmatched junction bases: 3. CDR1 SQVTM and CDR2 ANQGSEA come from the germline V gene. The CDR3 loop reads CSVEFQGAYEQYF. The CDR3, as DNA: TGCAGCGTTGAATTTCAGGGGGCCTACGAGCAGTACTTC.

J is TRBJ2-4 and V is TRBV5-6; D uncertain. The CDR3 consists of 14 residues. Germline V lookup: CDR1 SGHDT, CDR2 YYEEEE. V was trimmed by 2 bases and J by 0 bases, leaving 6 bases between them. The DNA for the CDR3 is TGTGCCAGCAGCTTCAGGTTAGCCAAAAACATTCAGTACTTC. Amino acid sequence: CASSFRLAKNIQYF.

The V call is TRBV7-6, the J call TRBJ1-5; D gene ambiguous. The CDR3 is 16 amino acids. Germline CDR1 reads SGHVS; CDR2 reads FNYEAQ. Trimming shortened V by 1 base and J by 0 bases, and 10 bases separated the two germline ends. This CDR3 is CASSLDAGYSNQPQHF. The CDR3, as DNA: TGTGCCAGCAGCTTAGATGCGGGGTATAGCAATCAGCCCCAGCATTTT.

This sequence joins TRBV29-1 and TRBJ1-1; D possibly corresponds to TRBD1 (5 bases). The V gene's germline CDR1 is SQVTM and CDR2 ANQGSEA. The CDR3 runs to 13 residues. Trimming pared 4 bases from V and 5 bases from J, leaving 14 bases between. The CDR3: CSVGGGMITEAFF. The CDR3 bases are TGCAGCGTTGGGGGGGGTATGATAACTGAAGCTTTCTTT.

CDR3: CASSLGNSGDEQYF. CDR3 coding DNA: TGCGCCAGCAGCTTGGGGAACTCCGGGGACGAGCAGTACTTC. The V call is TRBV5-1, the J call TRBJ2-7; D is possibly TRBD2 (5 bases). The germline gives CDR1 SGHRS, CDR2 YFSETQ. Deletions cut 0 bases from V and 5 bases from J, with 12 bases between. The CDR3 has 14 residues.

CDR3 nucleotides: TGTGCCAGCAGCTTGCTTGGGAGTGCAACTAATGAAAAACTGTTTTTT. Amino acid sequence: CASSLLGSATNEKLFF. The chain joins TRBV5-4 to TRBJ1-4; no firm D call. Trimming shortened V by 1 base and J by 0 bases, and 10 bases separated the two germline ends. There are 16 residues in the CDR3. Germline V gene lookup returns CDR1 SGHNT and CDR2 YYREEE (reference sequence).

The chain carries TRBV4-3 and TRBJ1-1; 11 bases are a match to TRBD1. CDR1 LGHNA and CDR2 YSLEER come from the germline V gene. The V and J ends lost 5 bases and 4 bases, in that order; junction bases with no gene match: 6. This CDR3 has 15 amino acids. In DNA form, the CDR3 reads TGCGCCAGCAGCAAGGACAGGGGGCAAGGCACTGAAGCTTTCTTT. Translation gives CASSKDRGQGTEAFF.

This clone is a singleton in its sample. V and J are TRBV5-5 and TRBJ2-7; TRBD1 might be the D (6 bases). CDR1 and CDR2 from the germline V gene are SGHKS and YYEKEE (reference sequence). CDR3 size: 14 residues. The V and J ends lost 1 base and 6 bases respectively, with 14 bases between them. CDR3 loop: CASSLTGNHFEQYF. The CDR3 region has the DNA TGTGCCAGCAGCTTGACAGGGAATCACTTCGAGCAGTACTTC.